This TCR beta chain was recovered during a study of shared clonotypes between healthy human individuals. Study results and caveats: Memory subsets had estimated richness that was generally smaller than that of naive subsets. A reduction in generation probabilities was seen for non-shared clonotypes relative to those shared by all four donors.

CD45RO-negative, CCR7-selected cells formed the naive CD8 fraction, which excluded terminally differentiated effector memory CD45RA+ cells. The CDR3 is 13 amino acids. V was pared by 5 bases and J by 6 bases, with 4 bases of the junction left unmatched. Germline V CDR1 and CDR2: MNHEY, SMNVEV (reference sequence). The authors ran the assay at deep level. Replicate PCRs from sorted subsets contained about 0.2 ug DNA, which is 29,000 or so T cell genomes. Measured with immunoSEQ multiplex PCR; TCRdb has only the in-frame clones, and not every one. Of hundreds of thousands of clones detected, 85% to 95% appear once; the ten largest clones hold over 0.1%. As concerns this clone: Its antigen is unknown.

This clonotype originated in a woman in her twenties or thirties in good health. Sequenced sample: naive CD8+ T cells sorted from blood. The chain links TRBV27 to TRBJ1-2; 9 bases map to TRBD1. DNA of the CDR3: TGTGCCAGCAGTGATGGGACAGGGCATGGCTACACCTTC. Translated, it gives CASSDGTGHGYTF.